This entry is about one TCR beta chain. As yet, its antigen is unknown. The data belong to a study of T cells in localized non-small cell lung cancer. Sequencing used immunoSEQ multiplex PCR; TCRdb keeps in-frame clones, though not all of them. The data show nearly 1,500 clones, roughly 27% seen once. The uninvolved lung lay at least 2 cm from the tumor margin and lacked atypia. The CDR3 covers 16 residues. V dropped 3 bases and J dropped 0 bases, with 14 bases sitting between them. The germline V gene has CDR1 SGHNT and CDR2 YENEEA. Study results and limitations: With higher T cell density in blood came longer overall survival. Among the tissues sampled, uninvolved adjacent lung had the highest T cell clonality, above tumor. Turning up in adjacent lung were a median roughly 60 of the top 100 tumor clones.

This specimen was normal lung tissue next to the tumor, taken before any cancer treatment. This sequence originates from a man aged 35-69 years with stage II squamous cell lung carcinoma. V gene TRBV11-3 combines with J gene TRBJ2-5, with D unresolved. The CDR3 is CASSLGTALYQETQYF. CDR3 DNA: TGTGCCAGCAGCTTGGGAACGGCCCTGTACCAAGAGACCCAGTACTTC.